These T cell receptor beta chains were read from a single sample in a study of vaccination and CD4 T cells after COVID-19. The antigens of these receptors remain unknown. MiXCR was run by TCRdb on the PCR reads, yielding one entry per CDR3 protein. The sample yields about 7,800 distinct CDR3 sequences, roughly 65% seen once. Sequenced sample: CD4+ T cells from blood, cultured in vitro. These receptors originate from a human donor who had recovered from COVID-19. Both conserved end residues are part of each CDR3. D genes are given only for firm matches. Clone size is shown for a subset of rows, as once, few, many or a class of expanded clone.

>TRBJ2-5|.|TRBV30|.
CAWSVRTSQYF
TGTGCCTGGAGTGTCCGGACCTCCCAGTACTTC
>TRBJ2-5|few|TRBV6-1|TRBD2
CASRRGTSAQETQYF
TGTGCCAGCAGGAGGGGGACTAGCGCACAAGAGACCCAGTACTTC
>TRBJ1-5|.|TRBV4-2|.
CASSQDRLDQPQHF
TGTGCCAGCAGCCAAGATCGCCTGGATCAGCCCCAGCATTTT
>TRBJ1-5|few|TRBV20-1|TRBD1
CSAGTGGDSNQPQHF
TGCAGTGCTGGGACAGGGGGAGATAGCAATCAGCCCCAGCATTTT
>TRBJ2-5|few|TRBV20-1|.
CSARDLSLQETQYF
TGCAGTGCTAGAGATCTCAGTTTACAAGAGACCCAGTACTTC
>TRBJ2-7|few|TRBV11-3|.
CASSYGQSSYEQYF
TGTGCCAGCAGCTACGGACAGAGCTCCTACGAGCAGTACTTC
>TRBJ2-3|.|TRBV20-1|TRBD2
CSARDSASGGSTDTQYF
TGCAGTGCTAGAGATTCCGCTAGCGGGGGAAGCACAGATACGCAGTATTTT
>TRBJ1-1|.|TRBV5-4|TRBD1
CASSLPRTGNTEAFF
TGTGCCAGCAGCCTCCCGAGGACAGGGAACACTGAAGCTTTCTTT
>TRBJ1-1|few|TRBV7-9|.
CASSSRADGPEAFF
TGTGCCAGCAGTTCACGAGCGGACGGCCCTGAAGCTTTCTTT
>TRBJ1-1|.|TRBV6-5|TRBD1
CASSYSGQGAIQAFF
TGTGCCAGCAGTTACTCGGGCCAGGGGGCGATTCAAGCTTTCTTT
>TRBJ2-5|.|TRBV7-3|TRBD2
CASSLVGLAGVPQQETQYF
TGTGCCAGCAGCCTCGTCGGGCTAGCGGGAGTTCCGCAACAGGAGACCCAGTACTTC
>TRBJ2-1|.|TRBV7-2|.
CASTAAGAYNEQFF
TGTGCCAGCACCGCGGCAGGGGCCTACAATGAGCAGTTCTTC
>TRBJ2-2|.|TRBV24-1|TRBD2
CATSDWTSGRSPTGELFF
TGTGCCACCAGTGATTGGACTAGCGGGAGATCCCCCACCGGGGAGCTGTTTTTT
>TRBJ1-2|.|TRBV5-1|.
CASKAPEVNYGYTF
TGCGCCAGCAAGGCCCCAGAAGTTAACTATGGCTACACCTTC
>TRBJ2-2|.|TRBV18|TRBD2
CASSSRLAGTGELFF
TGTGCCAGCTCATCCAGACTAGCGGGAACCGGGGAGCTGTTTTTT
>TRBJ1-1|.|TRBV6-1|.
CASRPSFGLGTEAFF
TGTGCCAGCAGGCCGTCGTTTGGCCTTGGGACTGAAGCTTTCTTT
>TRBJ1-5|few|TRBV6-5|.
CASSFPGHPDQPQHF
TGTGCCAGCAGTTTCCCGGGACACCCTGATCAGCCCCAGCATTTT
>TRBJ1-2|.|TRBV28|.
CASSLRLYGYTF
TGTGCCAGCAGTTTAAGGCTCTATGGCTACACCTTC
>TRBJ2-7|.|TRBV15|.
CATSRDEGPYEQYF
TGTGCCACCAGCAGAGACGAGGGCCCCTACGAGCAGTACTTC
>TRBJ1-1|.|TRBV20-1|.
CSASGGFDTEAFF
TGCAGTGCTAGCGGGGGCTTCGACACTGAAGCTTTCTTT
>TRBJ1-1|.|TRBV21-1|.
CASGPMVRGAPNTEAFF
TGTGCCAGCGGACCGATGGTGAGAGGGGCCCCGAACACTGAAGCTTTCTTT
>TRBJ1-2|.|TRBV20-1|.
CSARDRISGYGYTF
TGCAGTGCTAGAGACAGGATAAGTGGCTATGGCTACACCTTC
>TRBJ2-2|.|TRBV7-2|TRBD1
CASRPGTVNTGELFF
TGTGCCAGCAGACCCGGGACAGTGAACACCGGGGAGCTGTTTTTT
>TRBJ1-2|few|TRBV2|.
CASSERGASGGYTF
TGTGCCAGCAGTGAAAGGGGAGCCTCTGGGGGCTACACCTTC
>TRBJ2-1|.|TRBV20-1|TRBD1
CSAKNNRDSHNEQFF
TGCAGTGCTAAAAATAACCGGGACAGCCACAATGAGCAGTTCTTC
>TRBJ2-7|large|TRBV24-1|.
CATSESSF
TGTGCCACCAGTGAGAGTAGCTTC
>TRBJ1-5|.|TRBV19|.
CASSIFRGYFDQPQHF
TGTGCCAGTAGTATATTTAGGGGGTACTTCGATCAGCCCCAGCATTTT
>TRBJ1-4|.|TRBV6-1|.
CASSTPKSDTNEKLFF
TGTGCCAGCAGCACCCCCAAGTCGGACACTAATGAAAAACTGTTTTTT
>TRBJ2-7|.|TRBV7-6|.
CASSLAAQALHEQYF
TGTGCCAGCAGCTTAGCAGCACAGGCCCTTCACGAGCAGTACTTC
>TRBJ1-1|.|TRBV7-3|.
CASSLDRNTEAFF
TGTGCCAGCAGCCTGGACAGGAACACTGAAGCTTTCTTT
>TRBJ2-3|.|TRBV5-6|.
CASSRMGGPADTQYF
TGTGCCAGCTCTCGGATGGGGGGGCCAGCAGATACGCAGTATTTT
>TRBJ2-1|.|TRBV18|TRBD1
CASSPDRGVNEQFF
TGTGCCAGCTCACCCGACAGGGGGGTCAATGAGCAGTTCTTC
>TRBJ1-5|few|TRBV2|.
CASSGTGIGQPQHF
TGTGCCAGCAGCGGAACAGGGATTGGACAGCCCCAGCATTTT
>TRBJ1-2|.|TRBV20-1|.
CSARDGAGRAYGYTF
TGCAGTGCTAGAGATGGGGCAGGGCGCGCGTATGGCTACACCTTC
>TRBJ1-2|.|TRBV7-8|.
CASSPIRGANYGYTF
TGTGCCAGCAGCCCAATTCGGGGGGCTAACTATGGCTACACCTTC
>TRBJ1-2|.|TRBV11-2|TRBD1
CASGLTLQGNNYGYTF
TGTGCCAGCGGCTTAACTCTACAGGGGAATAACTATGGCTACACCTTC
>TRBJ2-1|.|TRBV24-1|TRBD2
CATSDPTGLAGDNNEQFF
TGTGCCACCAGTGATCCGACCGGGCTAGCGGGAGATAACAATGAGCAGTTCTTC
>TRBJ1-4|.|TRBV25-1|.
CASSDAAGSEKLFF
TGTGCCAGCAGTGATGCGGCAGGTAGTGAAAAACTGTTTTTT
>TRBJ2-3|.|TRBV2|TRBD2
CASSAGLAGVFTQYF
TGTGCCAGCAGCGCGGGACTAGCGGGAGTCTTTACGCAGTATTTT
>TRBJ1-2|.|TRBV5-4|.
CASSQSSGPINYGYTF
TGTGCCAGCAGCCAATCGTCGGGACCAATAAACTATGGCTACACCTTC
>TRBJ2-3|once|TRBV7-8|TRBD2
CASSSAPLLRLAVKDTQYF
TGTGCCAGCAGCTCCGCCCCACTGTTGCGACTAGCGGTTAAAGATACGCAGTATTTT
>TRBJ1-4|.|TRBV19|TRBD1
CASSSNGQGEKLFF
TGTGCCAGTAGCTCAAACGGACAGGGAGAAAAACTGTTTTTT
>TRBJ1-1|.|TRBV10-3|.
CAISDPTGQLGTEAFF
TGTGCCATCAGTGACCCCACGGGCCAACTTGGCACTGAAGCTTTCTTT
>TRBJ2-5|.|TRBV5-1|.
CASSLGVARETQYF
TGCGCCAGCAGCTTGGGAGTAGCGCGAGAGACCCAGTACTTC
>TRBJ1-1|.|TRBV29-1|.
CSVEVFGQRESAFF
TGCAGCGTTGAAGTGTTCGGGCAGAGAGAGTCGGCTTTCTTT